The clone carrying this TCR beta chain was counted between two and nine times. The antigen is undetermined. These data originate in a study of beta chain features in type 1 diabetes. Reverse transcription of all isolated RNA meant that expressed TCRB transcripts were sequenced. This table comes from immunoSEQ multiplex PCR, and its TCRdb copy is limited to in-frame clones, with some not included. The sample holds around 140,000 clones, approximately 9% seen once. Study-level results: All four CD4+ subsets of Type 1 diabetes patients contained TCRB CDR3s that were moderately but significantly shorter. For type 1 diabetes patients, VDJ junctions showed fewer insertions and more deletions.

The CDR3 is 15 amino acids. Germline values: CDR1 LGHNA, CDR2 YSLEER. V was pared by 4 bases and J by 7 bases, with 11 bases of the junction left unmatched. The sequencing input was central memory CD4+ T cells from blood. The chain carries TRBV4-3 and TRBJ2-7; the match to TRBD2 covers 9 bases. This receptor was taken from a man aged 30-40 years with type 1 diabetes. The CDR3 loop is CASSPMVAGVMEQYF. The CDR3, as DNA: TGCGCCAGCAGCCCCATGGTAGCGGGGGTAATGGAGCAGTACTTC.